These 31 T cell receptor beta chains originate from one sample sequenced in a study of Graves' ophthalmopathy and Graves' hyperthyroidism. From RNA, the CDR3 regions of TCR beta chains were amplified and sequenced. The library came from an HTBI-primed first-round RT-PCR and a second-round multiplex PCR. One entry per CDR3 protein, called by TCRdb with MiXCR from the multiplex PCR reads. This sample has around 600,000 distinct CDR3 sequences, with 35% to 45% found just once. What was sequenced was peripheral blood. The receptors stem from an adult man with Graves' ophthalmopathy.

This clonotype was seen at least ten times. The chain combines TRBV7-8 with TRBJ1-6, with a tentative D call TRBD1 (5 bases). From germline, CDR1 is SGHVS and CDR2 FQNEAQ. V shed 6 bases and J shed 7 bases, with 13 bases lying between them. The CDR3 spans 14 residues. The CDR3 spells CASRRAGMNSPLHF. In nucleotides, the CDR3 is TGTGCCAGCAGGAGGGCAGGGATGAATTCACCCCTCCACTTT.

Many counts were recorded for this clonotype. The chain joins TRBV2 to TRBJ1-2; a possible D gene is TRBD1 (5 bases). V shed 9 bases and J shed 3 bases, with 11 bases lying between them. The CDR3 totals 12 residues. Germline V gives CDR1 SNHLY, CDR2 FYNNEI. CDR3 DNA: TGTGCCAGGGGGGAGGTGGACTATGGCTACACCTTC. This codes for CARGEVDYGYTF.

This clonotype has a handful of counts. The chain joins TRBV20-1 to TRBJ2-2, with D perhaps TRBD2 (6 bases). Germline CDR1 reads DFQATT; CDR2 reads SNEGSKA (reference sequence). The CDR3 runs to 15 residues. CDR3 loop: CSLRAGGANTGELFF. The CDR3 nucleotides read TGCAGCCTGCGAGCAGGAGGGGCCAACACCGGGGAGCTGTTTTTT.

This clonotype came up many times. This chain links TRBV12-3 or TRBV12-4 with TRBJ2-6, with D unclear. Between the trimmed V and J ends, which lost 4 bases and 1 base, there was a span of 14 bases. The CDR3 length is 17 residues. The CDR3 DNA follows: TGTGCCAGCAGTTCCACTTGGACGCGGTCTGGGGCCAACGTCCTGACTTTC. This translates into CASSSTWTRSGANVLTF.

In this sample, this clonotype turned up many times. CDR3 DNA sequence: TGCAGTGCTGGGGGGGCTGGCTATGGCTACACCTTC. It codes for CSAGGAGYGYTF. The chain is built from TRBV20-1 and TRBJ1-2; D may be TRBD1 (6 bases). V shed 5 bases and J shed 4 bases, with 11 bases lying between them. The CDR3 consists of 12 residues. Germline loops: CDR1 DFQATT, CDR2 SNEGSKA (reference sequence).

This rearrangement joins TRBV11-1 to TRBJ1-2; no clear D. The CDR3 runs to 13 residues. Trimming shortened V by 8 bases and J by 2 bases, and 12 bases separated the two germline ends. From germline, CDR1 is SGHAT and CDR2 FQDESV (reference sequence). The CDR3 nucleotides read TGTGCCAGCCGCCCAGAGATGAACTATGGCTACACCTTC. It encodes CASRPEMNYGYTF.

This clonotype occurred a few times. This rearrangement joins TRBV6-2 or TRBV6-3 to TRBJ2-7; TRBD2 agrees at 10 bases. CDR3 size: 18 residues. The ends lost 6 bases at V and 3 bases at J; junction bases unmatched: 17. Per the germline V gene, CDR1 is MNHEY and CDR2 is SVGEGT. CDR3 bases: TGTGCCAGCAGCCAAGAGGTCCGTAGCGGGAGGCATCTCTACGAGCAGTACTTC. Its translation is CASSQEVRSGRHLYEQYF.

This clonotype has a handful of counts. One base away lies a much larger clone, so this may be a sequencing read error. The chain couples TRBV3-1 to TRBJ1-1; maybe TRBD1 (6 bases). The germline V gene has CDR1 LGHDT and CDR2 YNNKEL (reference sequence). V lost 4 bases and J lost 1, with 10 bases in between. The CDR3 sequence is 14 residues long. CDR3 nucleotide sequence: TGTGCCAGCAGCCGGGTACAGGGGAACACTGAAGCTTTCTTT. Protein sequence: CASSRVQGNTEAFF.

At least ten counts were recorded for this clonotype. The chain is built from TRBV29-1 and TRBJ2-7; weak D call: TRBD1 (6 bases). Trimming cost V 4 bases and J 0 bases, with 13 bases left between them. This CDR3 is 14 amino acids long. The germline V gene has CDR1 SQVTM and CDR2 ANQGSEA. The CDR3: CSVGNRDGSYEQYF. CDR3 in DNA: TGCAGCGTTGGAAACAGGGATGGCTCCTACGAGCAGTACTTC.

Points on this clonotype: A read error may be the cause here, since a much bigger clone is one base away. The V gene is TRBV4-3, the J gene TRBJ1-2, with TRBD1 identical over 9 bases. Germline V lookup: CDR1 LGHNA, CDR2 YSLEER. CDR3 size: 14 residues. CDR3 sequence: CASSWGRDRDGCTF. The CDR3 nucleotides are TGCGCCAGCAGCTGGGGCCGGGACAGGGATGGCTGCACCTTC.

This clonotype was counted many times. The CDR3 nucleotides read TGTGCCACCAGCAGCCGGACAGGGATTAACTACGAGCAGTACTTC. Residues: CATSSRTGINYEQYF. V usage is TRBV15 and J usage is TRBJ2-7, with 8 bases aligning to TRBD1. The CDR3 is made up of 15 amino acids. Germline CDR1 is LNHNV and CDR2 is YYDKDF (reference sequence). Germline trimming cut 3 bases from V and 3 bases from J; bases unmatched to any gene: 7.

The V call is TRBV9, the J call TRBJ1-2; 10 positions match TRBD1. With V trimmed by 0 bases and J by 4 bases, 6 bases remained unmatched. This CDR3 has 16 amino acids. The V gene's germline CDR1 is SGDLS and CDR2 YYNGEE. The DNA for the CDR3 is TGTGCCAGCAGCGTAGCGGGGACAGGGGATGCCTATGGCTACACCTTC. It yields the protein CASSVAGTGDAYGYTF. Together with reference TRBV9 and TRBJ1-2, the CDR3 gives the full variable domain: DSGVTQTPKHLITATGQRVTLRCSPRSGDLSVYWYQQSLDQGLQFLIQYYNGEERAKGNILERFSAQQFPDLHSELNLSSLELGDSALYFCASSVAGTGDAYGYTFGSGTRLTVV.

CDR3: CASSQDSGLGETQYF. CDR3 coding DNA: TGTGCCAGCAGCCAAGATTCGGGGCTGGGAGAGACCCAGTACTTC. J is TRBJ2-5 and V is TRBV9; D assignment may be TRBD1 or TRBD2 (5 bases each). Germline V gives CDR1 SGDLS, CDR2 YYNGEE. The V gene lost 4 bases and the J gene lost 4 bases, with 17 bases spanning the gap. The CDR3 contains 15 residues.

This clonotype has at least ten counts. This chain links TRBV20-1 with TRBJ1-2; TRBD1 matches 8 bases. With V trimmed by 1 base and J by 0 bases, 4 bases remained unmatched. Looked up from germline, CDR1 is DFQATT and CDR2 is SNEGSKA (reference sequence). This CDR3 is 15 amino acids long. CDR3 region: CSARGDRFPNYGYTF. CDR3 bases: TGCAGTGCTAGAGGGGACAGGTTCCCTAACTATGGCTACACCTTC.

The V and J genes are TRBV10-3 and TRBJ1-6, with unresolved D. Germline CDR1 ENHRY, CDR2 SYGVKD. This CDR3 spans 13 amino acids. V was cut by 3 bases and J by 4 bases, with 4 bases left in between. In DNA, the CDR3 is TGTGCCATCAGTGACAGTTATAATTCACCCCTCCACTTT. It specifies CAISDSYNSPLHF.

This clonotype came up a few times. The V and J genes are TRBV6-1 and TRBJ1-1; D is uncertain. CDR3 length: 15 residues. CDR1 and CDR2 (germline): MNHNS, SASEGT. The germline V and J ends were trimmed by 0 bases and 8 bases, with 16 bases remaining between them. Written as DNA, the CDR3 is TGTGCCAGCAGTGAAGCGGATATCCTAGGGTTGGAAGCTTTCTTT. Residues: CASSEADILGLEAFF.

The V gene is TRBV29-1, the J gene TRBJ2-3; the D is unclear. CDR3 length equals 12 residues. With 3 bases removed from V and 3 bases from J, the gap between germline ends came to 7 bases. Germline V gives CDR1 SQVTM, CDR2 ANQGSEA. CDR3 DNA: TGCAGCGTTGATTCTGGAACAGATACGCAGTATTTT. Its protein product is CSVDSGTDTQYF.

The rearrangement joins TRBV4-3 to TRBJ1-1, with D perhaps TRBD1 (6 bases). V was shortened by 0 bases and J by 1 base, with 15 bases between the two germline ends. CDR3 length: 17 residues. Germline V lookup: CDR1 LGHNA, CDR2 YSLEER. CDR3 sequence (DNA): TGCGCCAGCAGCCAAGACGTAACAGGGACGGAGAACACTGAAGCTTTCTTT. Encoded protein: CASSQDVTGTENTEAFF.

This clonotype was detected ten times or more. This chain connects TRBV12-3 or TRBV12-4 to TRBJ1-1; D perhaps matches TRBD1 (6 bases). With 6 bases removed from V and 4 bases from J, the gap between germline ends came to 12 bases. This CDR3 comprises 13 residues. The CDR3 here is CASSGFRGTEAFF. DNA of the CDR3: TGTGCCAGCAGCGGATTCAGGGGCACTGAAGCTTTCTTT.

As regards this clonotype: A much bigger clone sits one base away, suggesting this may be a read error. This chain connects TRBV12-3 or TRBV12-4 to TRBJ2-5; 9 bases line up with TRBD1. Gene TRBJ2-7 matches the end of the DNA better, so the J call may be wrong. The CDR3 has 13 residues. CDR3 region: CASRTGTGREQYF. In DNA, the CDR3 is TGTGCCAGCAGGACCGGGACAGGGCGCGAGCAGTACTTC.

Only a few counts were recorded for this clonotype. This chain joins TRBV3-1 and TRBJ2-7, with a tentative D call TRBD1 (6 bases). V was pared by 4 bases and J by 2 bases, with 12 bases between. Germline-derived CDR1 and CDR2 are LGHDT and YNNKEL (reference sequence). CDR3 length: 14 amino acids. The CDR3 DNA sequence: TGTGCCAGCAGCCCATACCGGGACACCTACGAGCAGTACTTC. This codes for CASSPYRDTYEQYF.

This clonotype was counted a few times. The V and J genes are TRBV4-1 and TRBJ1-1, with TRBD1 matching 8 bases. Germline V gene sequence: CDR1 MGHRA, CDR2 YSYEKL. With 0 bases clipped from V and 2 bases from J, the junction kept 14 bases outside the gene matches. The length of the CDR3 is 19 residues. The CDR3 is CASSQEFPLLTGDNTEAFF. CDR3 sequence (DNA): TGCGCCAGCAGCCAAGAATTTCCCCTACTGACAGGGGATAACACTGAAGCTTTCTTT.

This clonotype was seen repeatedly, ten times or more. The V and J genes are TRBV12-3 or TRBV12-4 and TRBJ2-5, with a possible D match to TRBD2 (5 bases). V lost 5 bases and J 2 bases, leaving 15 bases between the germline ends. The CDR3 is 15 residues long. CDR3 protein: CASSRLRAGQETQYF. The CDR3 DNA follows: TGTGCCAGCAGTCGTCTGCGGGCTGGACAAGAGACCCAGTACTTC.

V and J are TRBV27 and TRBJ2-7; D is possibly TRBD2 (6 bases). The germline V gene has CDR1 MNHEY and CDR2 SMNVEV (reference sequence). Trimming left V 8 bases short and J 6 bases short, with 20 bases between. The CDR3 contains 14 residues. This CDR3 reads CASRGAGSSSEQYF. In DNA form, the CDR3 reads TGTGCCAGCCGAGGTGCGGGGAGTTCGTCCGAGCAGTACTTC.

The V gene is TRBV11-2, the J gene TRBJ2-7, with 10 bases lining up with TRBD2. Trimming cost V 2 bases and J 9 bases; bases outside gene matches: 10. The CDR3 is 15 residues long. CDR1 SGHAT and CDR2 FQNNGV come from the germline V gene. The CDR3 protein is CASSLSTSGDLGQYF. The CDR3 DNA is TGTGCCAGCAGCTTAAGTACTAGCGGGGACCTAGGGCAGTACTTC.

The chain links TRBV2 to TRBJ2-7, with TRBD2 matching 8 bases. V lost 8 bases and J lost 2; bases outside the gene matches: 11. This CDR3 region has 15 residues. Germline V CDR1 and CDR2: SNHLY, FYNNEI. This CDR3 reads CASRTERGLPYEQYF. The CDR3 coding sequence is TGTGCCAGCCGGACGGAGCGGGGGCTCCCCTACGAGCAGTACTTC.

This clonotype has a single count. The chain links TRBV2 to TRBJ2-3; D possibly corresponds to TRBD1 (6 bases). Trimming left V 8 bases short and J 4 bases short, with 13 bases between. Germline lookup yields CDR1 SNHLY and CDR2 FYNNEI. The CDR3 contains 13 residues. CDR3 coding DNA: TGTGCCAGCCCTGGGGCAGGGGCAGATACGCAGTATTTT. Its translation: CASPGAGADTQYF.

This clonotype has more than one count but fewer than ten. The CDR3 sequence: CASSLTGIQNTEAFF. For the CDR3, the DNA is TGTGCCAGCAGCCTCACAGGGATTCAGAACACTGAAGCTTTCTTT. This chain connects TRBV11-3 to TRBJ1-1, with D possibly being TRBD1 (6 bases). Per the germline V gene, CDR1 is SGHNT and CDR2 is YENEEA. Trimming shortened V by 5 bases and J by 1 base, and 14 bases separated the two germline ends. The CDR3 has 15 amino acids.

The chain has TRBV4-2 and TRBJ2-7, with D possibly called TRBD1 or TRBD2 (6 bases each). Trimming took 1 base from V and 0 from J, leaving 10 bases between them. The CDR3 spans 15 residues. Looked up from germline, CDR1 is LGHNA and CDR2 is YNFKEQ. CDR3 loop: CASSQAGGPSYEQYF. The CDR3 coding sequence is TGTGCCAGCAGCCAAGCCGGGGGCCCCTCCTACGAGCAGTACTTC.

This chain joins TRBV20-1 and TRBJ2-6; D unclear. Trimming shortened V by 6 bases and J by 0 bases, and 18 bases separated the two germline ends. This CDR3 contains 17 residues. The V gene's germline CDR1 is DFQATT and CDR2 SNEGSKA (reference sequence). CDR3 nucleotide sequence: TGCAGTGCCATCACCGGCGTAATGACCTCTGGGGCCAACGTCCTGACTTTC. Encoded protein: CSAITGVMTSGANVLTF.

This clonotype was counted ten times or more. The chain has TRBV2 and TRBJ1-1, with TRBD1 identical over 7 bases. CDR1 and CDR2 (germline): SNHLY, FYNNEI. J lost 5 bases, V lost 6 bases, and 9 bases had no gene match. The CDR3 length is 14 residues. The CDR3 protein is CASSGTEGTTEAFF. CDR3 DNA sequence: TGTGCCAGCAGCGGGACAGAGGGAACAACTGAAGCTTTCTTT.